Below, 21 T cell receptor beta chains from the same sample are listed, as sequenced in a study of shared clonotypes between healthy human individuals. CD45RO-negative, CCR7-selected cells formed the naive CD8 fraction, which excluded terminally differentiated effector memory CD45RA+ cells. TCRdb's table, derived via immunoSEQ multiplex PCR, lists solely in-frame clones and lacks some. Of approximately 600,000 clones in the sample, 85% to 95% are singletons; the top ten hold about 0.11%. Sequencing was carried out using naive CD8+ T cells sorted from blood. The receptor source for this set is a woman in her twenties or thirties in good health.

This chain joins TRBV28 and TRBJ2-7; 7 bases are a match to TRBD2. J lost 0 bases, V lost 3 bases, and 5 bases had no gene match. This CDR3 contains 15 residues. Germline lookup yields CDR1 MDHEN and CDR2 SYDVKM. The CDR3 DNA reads TGTGCCAGCAGTTTTCCTGCTAGCGGCTCCTACGAGCAGTACTTC. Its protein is CASSFPASGSYEQYF.

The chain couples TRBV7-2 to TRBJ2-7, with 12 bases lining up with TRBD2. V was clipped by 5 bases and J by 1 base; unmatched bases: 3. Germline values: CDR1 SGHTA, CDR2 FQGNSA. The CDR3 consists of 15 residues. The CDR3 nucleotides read TGTGCCAGCAGCAGGACTAGCGGGGAATCCTACGAGCAGTACTTC. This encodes CASSRTSGESYEQYF.

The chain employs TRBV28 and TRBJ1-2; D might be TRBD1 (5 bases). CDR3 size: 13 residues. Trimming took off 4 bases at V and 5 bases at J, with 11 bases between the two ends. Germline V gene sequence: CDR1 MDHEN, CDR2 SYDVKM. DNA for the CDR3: TGTGCCAGCAGTTCCGGGACCCTATATGGCTACACCTTC. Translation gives CASSSGTLYGYTF.

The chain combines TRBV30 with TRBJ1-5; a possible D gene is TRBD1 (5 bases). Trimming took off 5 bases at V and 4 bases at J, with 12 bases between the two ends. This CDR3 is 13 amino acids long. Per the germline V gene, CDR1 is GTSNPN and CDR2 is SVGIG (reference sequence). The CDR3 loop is CAWGARPNQPQHF. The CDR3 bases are TGTGCCTGGGGGGCCAGACCGAATCAGCCCCAGCATTTT.

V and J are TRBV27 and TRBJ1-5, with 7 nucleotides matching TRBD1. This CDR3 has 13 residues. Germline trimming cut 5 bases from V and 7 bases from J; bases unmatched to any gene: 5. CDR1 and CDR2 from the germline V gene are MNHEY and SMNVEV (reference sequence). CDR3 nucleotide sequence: TGTGCCAGCAGTCACGACAGGGCCCAGCCCCAGCATTTT. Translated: CASSHDRAQPQHF.

In DNA, the CDR3 is TGTGCCAGCAGTGTCACCGGGAGCCCTAGGGAGCAGTACTTC. Translated, it gives CASSVTGSPREQYF. The chain couples TRBV27 to TRBJ2-7, with D perhaps TRBD2 (6 bases). V was trimmed by 5 bases and J by 7 bases, leaving 18 bases between them. The CDR3 spans 14 residues. CDR1 and CDR2 from the germline V gene are MNHEY and SMNVEV (reference sequence).

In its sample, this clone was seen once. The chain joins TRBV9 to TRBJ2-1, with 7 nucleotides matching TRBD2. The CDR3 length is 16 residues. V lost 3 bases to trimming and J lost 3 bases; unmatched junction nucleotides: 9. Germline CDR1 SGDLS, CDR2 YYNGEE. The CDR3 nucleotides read TGTGCCAGCAGCGGAGTAGCGGGTGCGGTCTACAATGAGCAGTTCTTC. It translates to CASSGVAGAVYNEQFF.

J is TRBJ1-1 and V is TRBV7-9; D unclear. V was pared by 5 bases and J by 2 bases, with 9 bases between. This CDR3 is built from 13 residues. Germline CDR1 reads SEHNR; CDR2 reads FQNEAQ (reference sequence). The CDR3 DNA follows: TGTGCCAGCAGCCCAGACACCAACACTGAAGCTTTCTTT. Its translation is CASSPDTNTEAFF. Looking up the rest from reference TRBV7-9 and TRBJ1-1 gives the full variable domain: DTGVSQNPRHKITKRGQNVTFRCDPISEHNRLYWYRQTLGQGPEFLTYFQNEAQLEKSRLLSDRFSAERPKGSFSTLEIQRTEQGDSAMYLCASSPDTNTEAFFGQGTRLTVV.

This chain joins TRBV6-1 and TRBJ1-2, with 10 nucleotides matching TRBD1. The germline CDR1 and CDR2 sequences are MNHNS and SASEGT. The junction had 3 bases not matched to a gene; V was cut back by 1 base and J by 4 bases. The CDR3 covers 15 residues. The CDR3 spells CASSEGQGAPYGYTF. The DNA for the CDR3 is TGTGCCAGCAGTGAAGGACAGGGGGCGCCCTATGGCTACACCTTC.

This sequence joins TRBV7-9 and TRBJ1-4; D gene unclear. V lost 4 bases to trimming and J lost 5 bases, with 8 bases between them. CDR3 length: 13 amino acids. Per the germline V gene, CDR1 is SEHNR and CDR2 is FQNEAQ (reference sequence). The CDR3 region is CASSSDKNEKLFF. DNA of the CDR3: TGTGCCAGCAGCTCTGACAAGAATGAAAAACTGTTTTTT.

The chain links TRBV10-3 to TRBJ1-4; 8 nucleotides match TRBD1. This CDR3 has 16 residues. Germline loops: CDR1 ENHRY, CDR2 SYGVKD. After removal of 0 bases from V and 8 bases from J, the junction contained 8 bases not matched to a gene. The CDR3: CAISESAGGWGEKLFF. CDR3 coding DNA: TGTGCCATCAGTGAGTCGGCAGGGGGCTGGGGGGAAAAACTGTTTTTT.

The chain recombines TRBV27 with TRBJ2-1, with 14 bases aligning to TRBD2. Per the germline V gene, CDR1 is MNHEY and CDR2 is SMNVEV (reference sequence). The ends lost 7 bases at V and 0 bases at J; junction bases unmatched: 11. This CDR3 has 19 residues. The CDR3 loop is CASTVEGLAGVVSYNEQFF. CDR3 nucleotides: TGTGCCAGCACCGTCGAGGGACTAGCGGGAGTCGTCTCCTACAATGAGCAGTTCTTC.

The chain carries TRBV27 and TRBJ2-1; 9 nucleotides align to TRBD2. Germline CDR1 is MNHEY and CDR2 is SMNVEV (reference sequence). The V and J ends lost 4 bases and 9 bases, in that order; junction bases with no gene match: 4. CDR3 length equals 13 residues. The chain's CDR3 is CASSSGLASEQFF. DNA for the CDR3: TGTGCCAGCAGTTCAGGACTAGCGTCTGAGCAGTTCTTC.

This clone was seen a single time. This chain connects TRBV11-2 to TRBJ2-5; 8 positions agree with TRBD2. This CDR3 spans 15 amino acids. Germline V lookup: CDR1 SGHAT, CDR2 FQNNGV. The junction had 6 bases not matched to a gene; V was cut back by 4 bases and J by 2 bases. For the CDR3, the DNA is TGTGCCAGCAGCTCGAGCGGGAGCCATCAAGAGACCCAGTACTTC. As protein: CASSSSGSHQETQYF.

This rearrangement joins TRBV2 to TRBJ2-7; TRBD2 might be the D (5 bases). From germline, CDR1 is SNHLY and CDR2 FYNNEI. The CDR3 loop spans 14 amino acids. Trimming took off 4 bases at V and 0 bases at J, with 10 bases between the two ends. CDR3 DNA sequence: TGTGCCAGCAGTGGAGGGAGTGGCTCCTACGAGCAGTACTTC. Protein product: CASSGGSGSYEQYF.

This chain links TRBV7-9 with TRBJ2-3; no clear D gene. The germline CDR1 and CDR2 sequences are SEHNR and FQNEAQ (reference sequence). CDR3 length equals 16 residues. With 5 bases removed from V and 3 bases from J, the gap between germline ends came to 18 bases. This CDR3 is CASSPGFGESTDTQYF. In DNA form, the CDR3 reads TGTGCCAGCAGCCCTGGGTTCGGTGAATCGACAGATACGCAGTATTTT.

The CDR3 spells CASSLSGQGGGYTF. CDR3 bases: TGTGCCAGCAGTTTATCGGGACAGGGAGGCGGTTACACCTTC. V usage is TRBV27 and J usage is TRBJ1-2; 9 positions match TRBD1. V dropped 0 bases and J dropped 11; count of bases not matched to a gene: 7. CDR1 and CDR2 (germline): MNHEY, SMNVEV (reference sequence). The CDR3 has 14 amino acids.

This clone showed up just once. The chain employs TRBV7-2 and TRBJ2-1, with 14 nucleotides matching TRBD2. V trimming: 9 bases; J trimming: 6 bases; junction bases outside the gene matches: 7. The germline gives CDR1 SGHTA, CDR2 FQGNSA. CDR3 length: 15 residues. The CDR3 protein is CASGVGTSGSNEQFF. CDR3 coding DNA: TGTGCCAGTGGTGTCGGGACTAGCGGGAGCAATGAGCAGTTCTTC.

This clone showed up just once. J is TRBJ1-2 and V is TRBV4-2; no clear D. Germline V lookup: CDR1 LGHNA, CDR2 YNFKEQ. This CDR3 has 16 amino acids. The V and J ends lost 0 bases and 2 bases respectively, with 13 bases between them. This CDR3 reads CASSQETRQPNYGYTF. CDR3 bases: TGTGCCAGCAGCCAAGAAACCAGGCAACCAAACTATGGCTACACCTTC.

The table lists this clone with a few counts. The chain's CDR3 is CASSARDTDKNIQYF. The CDR3 nucleotides are TGTGCCAGCAGCGCCCGGGACACCGACAAAAACATTCAGTACTTC. This chain uses TRBV7-9 with TRBJ2-4; weak D call: TRBD1 (6 bases). V was cut by 5 bases and J by 3 bases, with 14 bases left in between. Germline V gives CDR1 SEHNR, CDR2 FQNEAQ (reference sequence). The CDR3 runs 15 residues.

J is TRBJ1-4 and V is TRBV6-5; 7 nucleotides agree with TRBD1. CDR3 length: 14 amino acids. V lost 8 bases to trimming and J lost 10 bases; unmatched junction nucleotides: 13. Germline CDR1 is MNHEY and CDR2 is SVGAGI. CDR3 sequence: CASGTGTAPSKLFF. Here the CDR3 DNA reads TGTGCCAGCGGCACCGGGACAGCGCCATCAAAACTGTTTTTT.